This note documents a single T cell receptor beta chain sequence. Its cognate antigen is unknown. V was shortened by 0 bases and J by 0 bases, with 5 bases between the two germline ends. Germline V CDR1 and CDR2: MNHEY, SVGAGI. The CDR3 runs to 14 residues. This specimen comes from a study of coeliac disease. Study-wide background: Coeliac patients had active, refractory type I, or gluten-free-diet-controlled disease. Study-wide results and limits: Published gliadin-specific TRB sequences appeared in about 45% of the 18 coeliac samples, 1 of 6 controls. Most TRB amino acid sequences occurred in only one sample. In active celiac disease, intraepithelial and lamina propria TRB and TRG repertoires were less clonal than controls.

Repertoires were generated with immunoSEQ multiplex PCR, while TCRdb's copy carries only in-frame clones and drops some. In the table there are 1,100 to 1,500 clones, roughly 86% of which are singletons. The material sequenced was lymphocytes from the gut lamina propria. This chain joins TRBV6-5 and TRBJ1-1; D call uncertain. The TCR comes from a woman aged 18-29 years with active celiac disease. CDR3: CASSYSRMNTEAFF. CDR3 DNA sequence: TGTGCCAGCAGTTACTCCAGGATGAACACTGAAGCTTTCTTT.